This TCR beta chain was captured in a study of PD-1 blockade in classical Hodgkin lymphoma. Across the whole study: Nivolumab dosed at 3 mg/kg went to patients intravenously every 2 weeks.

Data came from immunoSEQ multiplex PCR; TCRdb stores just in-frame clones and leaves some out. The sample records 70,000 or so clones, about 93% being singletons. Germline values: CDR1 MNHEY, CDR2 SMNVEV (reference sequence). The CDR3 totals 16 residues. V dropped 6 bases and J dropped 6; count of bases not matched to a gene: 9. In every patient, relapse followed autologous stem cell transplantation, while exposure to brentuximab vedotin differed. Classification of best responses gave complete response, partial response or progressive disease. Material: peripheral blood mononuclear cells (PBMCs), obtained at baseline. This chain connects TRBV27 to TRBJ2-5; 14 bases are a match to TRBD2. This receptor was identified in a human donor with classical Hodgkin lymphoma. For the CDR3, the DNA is TGTGCCAGCAGCCCGGGACTAGCGGGGGTGGGTCAGACCCAGTACTTC. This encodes CASSPGLAGVGQTQYF.